Listed below are T cell receptor beta chains from one sample, sequenced in a study of spatial heterogeneity in lung cancer. TCRdb called the 5' RACE reads again in MiXCR, with one record for every CDR3 protein. The sample contains several thousand distinct CDR3 sequences, 8.2% of which appear only once. The material sequenced was lung tumor tissue, taken at surgery. All receptors derive from a male donor with early-stage non-small cell lung cancer. Each CDR3 is given with its conserved first and last residue. A D gene is named only where the DNA matches it firmly. Clone size is shown for a subset of rows, as once, few, many or a class of expanded clone.

size | J | V | D | CDR3 | DNA
medium-sized | TRBJ2-2 | TRBV9 | . | CASSVAPTSHTGELFF | TGTGCCAGCAGCGTAGCTCCGACTAGTCACACCGGGGAGCTGTTTTTT
medium-sized | TRBJ2-1 | TRBV4-2 | TRBD2 | CASSQGPTSGSPNEQFF | TGTGCCAGCAGCCAAGGCCCAACTAGCGGGAGTCCCAATGAGCAGTTCTTC
many | TRBJ1-1 | TRBV3-1 | TRBD1 | CASSQDHTGVTEAFF | TGTGCCAGCAGCCAAGATCATACAGGGGTGACTGAAGCTTTCTTT
medium-sized | TRBJ2-1 | TRBV2 | . | CASSFDLLGEFF | TGTGCCAGCAGTTTTGACCTCCTAGGGGAGTTCTTC
many | TRBJ2-2 | TRBV12-3/TRBV12-4 | . | CASSLPRGYTGELFF | TGTGCCAGCAGCCTCCCTAGGGGTTACACCGGGGAGCTGTTTTTT
medium-sized | TRBJ2-5 | TRBV7-9 | . | CASSSRGPETQYF | TGTGCCAGCAGCTCCAGGGGCCCGGAGACCCAGTACTTC
. | TRBJ1-1 | TRBV28 | . | CASSSSHTEAFF | TGTGCCAGCAGTTCCTCCCACACTGAAGCTTTCTTT
medium-sized | TRBJ1-5 | TRBV6-1 | TRBD1 | CASSEVPSTGGLGSNQPQHF | TGTGCCAGCAGTGAAGTACCCTCGACAGGGGGCCTCGGCAGCAATCAGCCCCAGCATTTT